One sample yielded the 32 T cell receptor beta chains listed below, sequenced in a study of CD8 T cells in ankylosing spondylitis. Study results and caveats: The study identified a TCR beta motif of roughly eight highly homologous variants that appeared characteristic of ankylosing spondylitis blood.

For these TCRs, the target antigens are not known. MiXCR was run by TCRdb on the 5' RACE reads, yielding one entry per CDR3 protein. Of hundreds of thousands of distinct CDR3 sequences in the sample, roughly 12% are singletons; the top ten hold less than 0.65%. Material for sequencing was blood, either unsorted or a sorted T cell fraction (not recorded which). All receptors derive from a male donor with ankylosing spondylitis.

This chain joins TRBV5-1 and TRBJ2-1, with D possibly called TRBD1 or TRBD2 (5 bases each). Germline values: CDR1 SGHRS, CDR2 YFSETQ. V was shortened by 4 bases and J by 6 bases, with 17 bases between the two germline ends. CDR3 size: 15 residues. This CDR3 reads CASSGRDHRGNEQFF. The CDR3 coding sequence is TGCGCCAGCAGCGGCCGGGACCACCGAGGCAATGAGCAGTTCTTC.

The sample holds many counts of this clonotype. The chain recombines TRBV7-6 with TRBJ2-3; 12 nucleotides match TRBD2. CDR1 SGHVS and CDR2 FNYEAQ come from the germline V gene. The CDR3 has 19 residues. The junction had 9 bases not matched to a gene; V was cut back by 2 bases and J by 0 bases. CDR3 sequence (DNA): TGTGCCAGCAGCTTACGACTAGCGGGAGAGGGGGGAAGCACAGATACGCAGTATTTT. This sequence encodes CASSLRLAGEGGSTDTQYF.

There are a few counts of this clonotype. V and J are TRBV20-1 and TRBJ2-3; D not resolved. CDR1 and CDR2 from the germline V gene are DFQATT and SNEGSKA (reference sequence). The CDR3 covers 13 residues. V shed 3 bases and J shed 4 bases, with 11 bases lying between them. The CDR3 loop is CSASPPFPDTQYF. The CDR3 DNA is TGCAGTGCTAGTCCCCCATTCCCAGATACGCAGTATTTT.

This sequence joins TRBV20-1 and TRBJ1-4; D possibly corresponds to TRBD1 (6 bases). Trimming pared 6 bases from V and 0 bases from J, leaving 17 bases between. CDR3 size: 16 residues. The germline V gene encodes CDR1 DFQATT and CDR2 SNEGSKA (reference sequence). This CDR3 is CSARGRGIATNEKLFF. CDR3 DNA sequence: TGCAGTGCAAGGGGCAGGGGAATTGCAACTAATGAAAAACTGTTTTTT.

The chain combines TRBV29-1 with TRBJ1-2, with D possibly TRBD1 on 5 matching bases. Trimming left V 6 bases short and J 7 bases short, with 9 bases between. This CDR3 spans 10 amino acids. Per the germline V gene, CDR1 is SQVTM and CDR2 is ANQGSEA. The CDR3 DNA follows: TGCAGCGTGGGGGAGCCTGGCTACACCTTC. Amino acids: CSVGEPGYTF.

This clonotype was detected ten times or more. The chain joins TRBV20-1 to TRBJ2-1; no definite D call. The V and J ends lost 7 bases and 4 bases respectively, with 11 bases between them. In germline, CDR1 is DFQATT, CDR2 SNEGSKA (reference sequence). The CDR3 totals 12 residues. The CDR3 nucleotides read TGCAGTGTAGAACTAAATTACAATGAGCAGTTCTTC. Translated: CSVELNYNEQFF.

The V gene is TRBV10-3, the J gene TRBJ2-1, with 8 bases matching TRBD2. CDR3 size: 14 residues. Trimming took 6 bases from V and 4 from J; bases not matched to a gene: 5. Germline values: CDR1 ENHRY, CDR2 SYGVKD. This CDR3 reads CAIRGTSGYNEQFF. In DNA, the CDR3 is TGTGCCATCAGGGGGACTAGTGGGTACAATGAGCAGTTCTTC.

This clonotype occurred a few times. The chain has TRBV15 and TRBJ2-3, with D tentatively TRBD1 (6 bases). The germline V gene has CDR1 LNHNV and CDR2 YYDKDF (reference sequence). The CDR3 is made up of 15 amino acids. Trimming cost V 2 bases and J 5 bases, with 14 bases left between them. As DNA, the CDR3 is TGTGCCACCAGCAGATTGACAGGCGGAGAAGATACGCAGTATTTT. The encoded protein is CATSRLTGGEDTQYF.

This clonotype was observed many times. The V call is TRBV5-1, the J call TRBJ1-1; D gene unclear. CDR3 length: 16 amino acids. The V and J ends lost 4 bases and 0 bases respectively, with 16 bases between them. CDR1 and CDR2 (germline): SGHRS, YFSETQ. The CDR3 is CASSLMPDGVNTEAFF. The CDR3 nucleotides are TGCGCCAGCAGCCTGATGCCGGACGGAGTGAACACTGAAGCTTTCTTT.

The rearrangement uses TRBV29-1 and TRBJ2-5, with D maybe TRBD1 (6 bases). CDR3 length: 12 residues. Germline V CDR1 and CDR2: SQVTM, ANQGSEA. V was clipped by 6 bases and J by 5 bases, with 13 bases between them. The CDR3 coding sequence is TGCAGCGTGTTAACAGGGAGTGAGACCCAGTACTTC. Its protein is CSVLTGSETQYF.

In its sample, this clonotype was seen many times. The V call is TRBV20-1, the J call TRBJ1-2; TRBD1 might be the D (6 bases). In germline, CDR1 is DFQATT, CDR2 SNEGSKA (reference sequence). V shed 3 bases and J shed 6 bases, with 11 bases lying between them. CDR3 size: 12 residues. The CDR3 protein is CSASPRGDGYTF. DNA of the CDR3: TGCAGTGCTAGTCCCAGGGGAGATGGCTACACCTTC.

This sequence joins TRBV6-5 and TRBJ2-3; D is unclear. Trimming removed 0 bases at V and 0 bases at J, with 10 bases between. The CDR3 runs to 16 residues. Germline CDR1 reads MNHEY; CDR2 reads SVGAGI. The CDR3 loop is CASSYSPSPSTDTQYF. CDR3 nucleotide sequence: TGTGCCAGCAGTTACTCTCCAAGCCCTAGCACAGATACGCAGTATTTT.

There are a few counts of this clonotype. V and J are TRBV5-1 and TRBJ2-7, with D possibly matching TRBD2 (5 bases). Germline-derived CDR1 and CDR2 are SGHRS and YFSETQ. Trimming took 2 bases from V and 8 from J, leaving 23 bases between them. CDR3 size: 16 residues. The DNA of the CDR3 is TGCGCCAGCAGCTTTTATAGTAGCGCCATTCCTACGAAGCAGTACTTC. Amino acids: CASSFYSSAIPTKQYF.

This clonotype has more than one count but fewer than ten. V is TRBV5-6 and J is TRBJ1-5, with a weak D call TRBD1 (6 bases). CDR1 is SGHDT, CDR2 YYEEEE, per germline. Trimming took off 0 bases at V and 3 bases at J, with 13 bases between the two ends. The CDR3 has 16 amino acids. The CDR3 DNA sequence: TGTGCCAGCAGCTTGGGACAGGCCTCCCCCAATCAGCCCCAGCATTTT. It yields the protein CASSLGQASPNQPQHF.

The sample holds a few counts of this clonotype. The rearrangement links TRBV5-1 to TRBJ2-5; D gene uncertain. The CDR3 runs to 14 residues. V was trimmed by 1 base and J by 2 bases, leaving 9 bases between them. Germline loops: CDR1 SGHRS, CDR2 YFSETQ. The CDR3: CASSLTEPQETQYF. CDR3 DNA sequence: TGCGCCAGCAGCTTGACAGAGCCACAAGAGACCCAGTACTTC.

A few counts support this clonotype. The chain recombines TRBV20-1 with TRBJ1-2; 8 nucleotides align to TRBD1. This CDR3 region has 12 residues. The V segment lost 6 bases and the J segment 6 bases; nucleotides outside the gene matches: 6. CDR1 and CDR2 (germline): DFQATT, SNEGSKA (reference sequence). Written as DNA, the CDR3 is TGCAGTGCCACGGGACAGGTCAATGGCTACACCTTC. Translated: CSATGQVNGYTF.

CDR3 DNA: TGTGCCAGCAGCTTAACTAGCGGAGGGGTCTACGAGCAGTACTTC. The encoded protein is CASSLTSGGVYEQYF. V gene TRBV7-6 combines with J gene TRBJ2-7; 8 nucleotides align to TRBD2. Trimming cost V 2 bases and J 3 bases; bases outside gene matches: 6. The CDR3 is 15 residues long. Germline V lookup: CDR1 SGHVS, CDR2 FNYEAQ.

This clonotype showed up just a few times. The chain joins TRBV20-1 to TRBJ1-5; 7 nucleotides line up with TRBD1. From germline, CDR1 is DFQATT and CDR2 SNEGSKA (reference sequence). Trimming took 3 bases from V and 0 from J; bases not matched to a gene: 5. CDR3 length equals 15 residues. CDR3 nucleotides: TGCAGTGCTAGGGGGACAGCCTATAGCAATCAGCCCCAGCATTTT. It encodes CSARGTAYSNQPQHF.

This clonotype has more than one count but fewer than ten. The chain joins TRBV7-6 to TRBJ2-7; 8 nucleotides match TRBD1. The V gene end was trimmed by 4 bases and the J gene end by 3 bases; junction bases not matched to a gene: 8. The germline V gene has CDR1 SGHVS and CDR2 FNYEAQ. The CDR3 sequence is 15 residues long. The CDR3 protein is CASSSGQGDFYEQYF. The CDR3 DNA reads TGTGCCAGCAGCTCCGGACAGGGCGACTTCTACGAGCAGTACTTC.

This chain uses TRBV29-1 with TRBJ1-1, with D possibly being TRBD1 (6 bases). CDR3 length: 14 residues. CDR1 and CDR2 from the germline V gene are SQVTM and ANQGSEA. The V end lost 4 bases, the J end lost 5 bases, and 17 bases lay between the germline ends. The CDR3 DNA sequence: TGCAGCGTTGTCGCTTACAGGGAAAGGACTGAAGCTTTCTTT. Translation gives CSVVAYRERTEAFF.

This clonotype was seen a few times. The chain employs TRBV6-1 and TRBJ2-5; TRBD1 might be the D (6 bases). Germline loops: CDR1 MNHNS, CDR2 SASEGT. This CDR3 is built from 13 residues. Trimming took 3 bases from V and 4 from J, leaving 9 bases between them. CDR3 region: CASSDEGGETQYF. In DNA form, the CDR3 reads TGTGCCAGCAGTGACGAAGGGGGAGAGACCCAGTACTTC.

This sequence joins TRBV4-2 and TRBJ2-5, with TRBD2 as a possible D gene (6 bases). The V gene lost 10 bases and the J gene lost 8 bases, with 23 bases spanning the gap. This CDR3 has 14 residues. Germline CDR1 reads LGHNA; CDR2 reads YNFKEQ. This CDR3 is CATSKGGVLGTQYF. The CDR3 coding sequence is TGTGCCACCTCCAAGGGCGGGGTCTTAGGAACCCAGTACTTC.

The chain links TRBV20-1 to TRBJ1-5; perhaps TRBD1 as D (5 bases). CDR1 and CDR2 from the germline V gene are DFQATT and SNEGSKA (reference sequence). V lost 3 bases and J lost 0, with 18 bases in between. The CDR3 loop spans 17 amino acids. The CDR3 coding sequence is TGCAGTGCTAGCGATAGCTGGGACCTTTATAGCAATCAGCCCCAGCATTTT. Residues: CSASDSWDLYSNQPQHF.

This clonotype was seen only once. This chain's CDR3 is CASSLKWGNQPQHF. The CDR3, as DNA: TGTGCCAGCAGCTTGAAATGGGGGAATCAGCCCCAGCATTTT. The rearrangement links TRBV5-6 to TRBJ1-5, with D possibly matching TRBD1 (5 bases). The CDR3 is 14 amino acids. CDR1 SGHDT and CDR2 YYEEEE come from the germline V gene. The V gene lost 1 base and the J gene lost 4 bases, with 9 bases spanning the gap.

The chain couples TRBV7-2 to TRBJ2-1, with D unresolved. V gave up 3 bases and J gave up 0 bases, with 12 bases separating them. Germline CDR1 SGHTA, CDR2 FQGNSA. CDR3 length: 16 amino acids. The CDR3 DNA reads as TGTGCCAGCAGCTTTCGGAGAATAAGCTCCTACAATGAGCAGTTCTTC. It encodes CASSFRRISSYNEQFF.

The chain joins TRBV28 to TRBJ2-7; D perhaps matches TRBD1 (5 bases). Germline lookup yields CDR1 MDHEN and CDR2 SYDVKM. V dropped 7 bases and J dropped 0 bases, with 13 bases sitting between them. The CDR3 spans 14 residues. CDR3 sequence: CASNVKGHSYEQYF. For the CDR3, the DNA is TGTGCCAGCAACGTGAAAGGACACTCCTACGAGCAGTACTTC. Drawing the rest from reference TRBV28 and TRBJ2-7, the complete variable domain is DVKVTQSSRYLVKRTGEKVFLECVQDMDHENMFWYRQDPGLGLRLIYFSYDVKMKEKGDIPEGYSVSREKKERFSLILESASTNQTSMYLCASNVKGHSYEQYFGPGTRLTVT.

This clonotype was seen at least ten times. This chain joins TRBV29-1 and TRBJ1-1; the match to TRBD1 covers 7 bases. The CDR3 spans 13 residues. The junction had 6 bases not matched to a gene; V was cut back by 4 bases and J by 4 bases. Germline lookup yields CDR1 SQVTM and CDR2 ANQGSEA. The CDR3 is CSVVGQGGTEAFF. CDR3 bases: TGCAGCGTTGTGGGGCAGGGGGGCACTGAAGCTTTCTTT.

In this sample, this clonotype turned up a few times. The V and J genes are TRBV9 and TRBJ2-1; D perhaps matches TRBD2 (6 bases). Germline CDR1 SGDLS, CDR2 YYNGEE. V was shortened by 0 bases and J by 0 bases, with 10 bases between the two germline ends. The CDR3 is 16 residues long. The CDR3 coding sequence is TGTGCCAGCAGCGTAGGCCTAGCGAGCTCCTACAATGAGCAGTTCTTC. The encoded protein is CASSVGLASSYNEQFF.

The table lists this clonotype with a few counts. The V call is TRBV7-9, the J call TRBJ2-5, with 8 bases identical to TRBD1. In germline, CDR1 is SEHNR, CDR2 FQNEAQ (reference sequence). The CDR3 runs to 15 residues. V dropped 5 bases and J dropped 1; count of bases not matched to a gene: 6. The CDR3 sequence is CASSPRTGTQETQYF. Here the CDR3 DNA reads TGTGCCAGCAGCCCGAGGACAGGGACCCAAGAGACCCAGTACTTC.

There are many counts of this clonotype. The J gene is TRBJ1-2, the V gene TRBV5-1, with 8 bases aligning to TRBD1. CDR1 is SGHRS, CDR2 YFSETQ, per germline. CDR3 length equals 17 residues. V dropped 7 bases and J dropped 2; count of bases not matched to a gene: 16. CDR3 residues: CASATGTGFNWNYGYTF. Here the CDR3 DNA reads TGCGCCAGCGCCACCGGGACAGGCTTCAATTGGAACTATGGCTACACCTTC.

The chain uses TRBV4-3 and TRBJ1-1; D remains unclear. Germline V gene sequence: CDR1 LGHNA, CDR2 YSLEER. V lost 2 bases, J lost 2 bases, and 15 bases lay in between. CDR3 length: 16 amino acids. The CDR3, as DNA: TGCGCCAGCAGCCAACTAGTCGAGGGAGGCAACACTGAAGCTTTCTTT. It codes for CASSQLVEGGNTEAFF.

This chain joins TRBV7-9 and TRBJ2-5, with unresolved D. Germline V gene data show CDR1 as SEHNR and CDR2 as FQNEAQ (reference sequence). V dropped 5 bases and J dropped 5 bases, with 6 bases sitting between them. This CDR3 is 11 amino acids long. The CDR3 coding sequence is TGTGCCAGCAGCCGACCGGAGACCCAGTACTTC. Encoded protein: CASSRPETQYF.